The 7 T cell receptor beta chains given below trace back to one sample, sequenced in a study of human T cells and chemical hapten exposure. Time point noted: patch test 1, 2 weeks after DPC sensitization. Treatment of the sample: therapeutic diphenylcyclopropenone sensitization with weekly scalp DPC. TCRdb itself ran the RACE reads through MiXCR, one entry per CDR3 protein. The sample lists roughly 190,000 distinct CDR3 sequences, around 24% occurring once. This material consisted of whole blood, taken in connection with sensitization to the hapten diphenylcyclopropenone (DPC). The receptors shown here come from a woman in her fifties or sixties with alopecia areata. Some clones in this sample may be carry-over from other donors' samples.

This clonotype was detected only a few times. The chain joins TRBV7-9 to TRBJ2-5; 9 bases fit TRBD2. The V segment lost 8 bases and the J segment 5 bases; nucleotides outside the gene matches: 6. The CDR3 sequence is 13 residues long. The germline V gene has CDR1 SEHNR and CDR2 FQNEAQ (reference sequence). CDR3 DNA sequence: TGTGCCAGCGCTATAGCGGGGGTGGAGACCCAGTACTTC. Protein: CASAIAGVETQYF.

Here the CDR3 reads CASSQYPTGTGGASLYGYTF. Written as DNA, the CDR3 is TGTGCCAGCAGCCAATACCCCACCGGGACAGGGGGCGCATCCCTTTATGGCTACACCTTC. V and J are TRBV3-1 and TRBJ1-2; 12 nucleotides match TRBD1. Germline values: CDR1 LGHDT, CDR2 YNNKEL (reference sequence). The CDR3 totals 20 residues. V lost 2 bases to trimming and J lost 5 bases; unmatched junction nucleotides: 18. Together with reference TRBV3-1 and TRBJ1-2, the CDR3 gives the full variable domain: DTAVSQTPKYLVTQMGNDKSIKCEQNLGHDTMYWYKQDSKKFLKIMFSYNNKELIINETVPNRFSPKSPDKAHLNLHINSLELGDSAVYFCASSQYPTGTGGASLYGYTFGSGTRLTVV.

The V gene is TRBV20-1, the J gene TRBJ2-7, with 14 bases that match TRBD2. The V gene's germline CDR1 is DFQATT and CDR2 SNEGSKA (reference sequence). CDR3 length equals 15 residues. V lost 6 bases to trimming and J lost 2 bases; unmatched junction nucleotides: 6. The CDR3 DNA sequence: TGCAGTGCGAGGACTAGCGGGAGGAGGGCCTACGAGCAGTACTTC. As protein: CSARTSGRRAYEQYF.

This clonotype was seen just once. The CDR3 nucleotides are TGTGCCAGCAGCACACCTGGGGCCAACGTCCTGACTTTC. It specifies CASSTPGANVLTF. J is TRBJ2-6 and V is TRBV9; no reliable D call. CDR1 and CDR2 (germline): SGDLS, YYNGEE. The CDR3 extends over 13 amino acids. V dropped 4 bases and J dropped 2 bases, with 4 bases sitting between them.

J is TRBJ2-5 and V is TRBV10-3; weak D call: TRBD2 (6 bases). V was pared by 0 bases and J by 7 bases, with 15 bases between. This CDR3 is 15 amino acids long. CDR1 and CDR2 from the germline V gene are ENHRY and SYGVKD. The CDR3 coding sequence is TGTGCCATCAGTGAGTCCGGAGGGCCTCTCGGGACCCAGTACTTC. This codes for CAISESGGPLGTQYF.

The table lists this clonotype with a few counts. J is TRBJ1-2 and V is TRBV3-1; D is ambiguous. The CDR3 sequence is 12 residues long. The germline V gene encodes CDR1 LGHDT and CDR2 YNNKEL (reference sequence). The V end lost 0 bases, the J end lost 8 bases, and 7 bases lay between the germline ends. The CDR3: CASSQDFTGYTF. CDR3 nucleotides: TGTGCCAGCAGCCAAGATTTCACGGGCTACACCTTC.

This rearrangement joins TRBV7-7 to TRBJ2-5; the match to TRBD1 covers 9 bases. There are 15 residues in the CDR3. From germline, CDR1 is SSHAT and CDR2 FNYEAQ (reference sequence). Unmatched junction bases numbered 8, after V lost 2 bases and J lost 7 bases. The CDR3 is CASSLNPGTGSTQYF. The CDR3 nucleotides read TGTGCCAGCAGCTTAAACCCCGGGACAGGGTCGACCCAGTACTTC.